The source of this TCR beta chain is a study of neoadjuvant anti-PD-1 for oral cavity cancer (dated by TCRdb to 2020 to 2023). For context, the study as a whole: Patients mostly received three to four biweekly doses of nivolumab at 3 mg/kg before curative-intent surgical resection. For patients who did not progress, a fourth nivolumab dose was given around day 43, followed by definitive surgical resection on days 50-56. Responders were defined as patients with complete response, partial response or stable disease by RECIST 1.1; non-responders were defined as patients with progression. The parent correlative cohort included approximately 13 patients, with a roughly 35% response rate. Findings and caveats that apply to the study as a whole: A higher pretreatment blood Treg/Th17 ratio correlated with both higher pretreatment blood TCRbeta clonality and lower post-treatment tumor TCRbeta clonality. TCR analyses included only a few patients per response group, and the authors called for larger cohorts for validation. Within PBMCs, T cell clonality (Gini index) was significantly higher in non-responders than responders after neoadjuvant nivolumab.

This clone was counted only a few times. The antigen it recognizes is unknown. Base qualities are not recorded, but no much larger clone differs from it by a single base. For deep sequencing, PBMC libraries mostly used around 500 ng of input genomic DNA, with six replicates for each sample. Following the manufacturer's instructions, the team built TCRbeta libraries using the immunoSEQ hsTCRbeta kit. An Illumina NovaSeq 6000 S4 flow cell was used to sequence the final libraries, which had first been combined to 3 nM. The original methods were these. The immunoSEQ Analyzer was used for raw data preprocessing and quality control. The analysis was restricted to productive rearrangements, with each unique CDR3 amino acid sequence defining a clonotype. Using the R package tcR, the researchers computed the Gini-Simpson index as their estimate of repertoire clonality. Student's t test was used to compare Gini indices, and Pearson correlation was used to assess associations with tumor size change. Not all clones reach the TCRdb copy of this immuneACCESS table, which keeps in-frame sequences only. Checked studies attribute under half of the gap to unresolved V genes and leave the rest unexplained. V and J calls and clone size follow that table, whereas D and trimming were derived from the DNA. The sample table shows more than 15,000 clones, and about 69% are seen once. The ten largest clones add up to 2.5% to 3.5% of the sample.

The sample's time point label is to be understood as: before neoadjuvant nivolumab. Patients had been newly diagnosed with stage II-IVA oral cavity squamous cell carcinoma, and no prior systemic or radiation treatment had been given to the patients. Everyone in the cohort had locally advanced, HPV-negative oral cavity squamous cell carcinoma. Peripheral blood mononuclear cells were analyzed directly and were not maintained or expanded in culture. The samples were obtained from a longitudinal correlative study of a single-arm phase II trial testing neoadjuvant nivolumab in oral cavity squamous cell carcinoma. Genomic DNA-based TCRbeta sequencing was performed on subject-matched pre- and post-treatment PBMCs and tumors from three responders and three non-responders. Peripheral blood mononuclear cells were collected before nivolumab treatment and were collected again after treatment, at the time of surgery. The Maxwell RSC DNA from Cells kit was used to extract genomic DNA from PBMCs.

The germline V gene (reference sequence) yields MNHEY for CDR1 and SMNVEV for CDR2. The CDR3 spans 16 residues, from the cysteine through the phenylalanine. This entry keeps only the CDR3 DNA: 48 bases, framed from base 1. The V end loses 2 bases and the J end loses 1 base, and a stretch of 14 bases separates them. Here the sequenced sample was PBMCs, taken before nivolumab (anti-PD-1) treatment. This TCR came from a person aged 35-79 years with oral cavity squamous cell carcinoma. The receptor chain draws on TRBV27 and TRBJ1-1; TRBD1 might be the D gene, on 5 matching bases. The DNA sequence is TGTGCCAGCAGTTTAGGGGGATGGACATCGAACACTGAAGCTTTCTTT. It specifies CASSLGGWTSNTEAFF.